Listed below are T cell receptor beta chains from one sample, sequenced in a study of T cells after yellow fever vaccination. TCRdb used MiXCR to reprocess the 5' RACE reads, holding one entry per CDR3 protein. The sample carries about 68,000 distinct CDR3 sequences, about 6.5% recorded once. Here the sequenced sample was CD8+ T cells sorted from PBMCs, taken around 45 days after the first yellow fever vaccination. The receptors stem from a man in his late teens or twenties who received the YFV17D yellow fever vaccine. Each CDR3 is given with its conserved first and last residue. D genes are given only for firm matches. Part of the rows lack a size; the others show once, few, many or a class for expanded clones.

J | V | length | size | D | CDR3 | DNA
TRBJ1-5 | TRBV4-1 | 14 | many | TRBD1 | CASSPRAGGQPQHF | TGCGCCAGCAGCCCCCGGGCAGGGGGGCAGCCCCAGCATTTT
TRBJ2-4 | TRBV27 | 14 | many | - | CASSPSTDKNIQYF | TGTGCCAGCAGTCCGTCGACAGACAAAAACATTCAGTACTTC
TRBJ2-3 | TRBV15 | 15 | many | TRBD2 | CATSSRGGSTDTQYF | TGTGCCACCAGCAGCCGCGGGGGGAGCACAGATACGCAGTATTTT
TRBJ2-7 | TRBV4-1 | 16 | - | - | CASSQEPGTQSYEQYF | TGCGCCAGCAGCCAAGAGCCCGGGACGCAATCCTACGAGCAGTACTTC
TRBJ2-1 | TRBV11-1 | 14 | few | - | CASSLRTQVDEQFF | TGTGCCAGCAGCCTCAGGACTCAAGTCGATGAGCAGTTCTTC
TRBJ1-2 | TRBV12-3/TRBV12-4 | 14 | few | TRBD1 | CASSLGTGNDGYTF | TGTGCCAGCAGCCTCGGGACAGGGAATGATGGCTACACCTTC
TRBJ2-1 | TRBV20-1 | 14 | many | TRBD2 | CSADPGLAHNEQFF | TGCAGTGCTGACCCGGGACTAGCCCACAATGAGCAGTTCTTC
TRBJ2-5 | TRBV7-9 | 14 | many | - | CASSLETYQETQYF | TGTGCCAGCAGCTTAGAAACGTACCAAGAGACCCAGTACTTC
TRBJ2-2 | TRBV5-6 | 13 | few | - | CASSFLNTGELFF | TGTGCCAGCAGCTTTTTAAACACCGGGGAGCTGTTTTTT
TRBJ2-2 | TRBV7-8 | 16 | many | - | CASSFPRDRDAGELFF | TGTGCCAGCAGCTTCCCTCGAGACAGAGATGCCGGGGAGCTGTTTTTT
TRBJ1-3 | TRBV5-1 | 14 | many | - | CASSPYSSGNTIYF | TGCGCCAGCAGCCCGTATTCGTCTGGAAACACCATATATTTT
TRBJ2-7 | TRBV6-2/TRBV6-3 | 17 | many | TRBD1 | CASSFPGQGMGSYEQYF | TGTGCCAGCAGTTTCCCGGGACAGGGGATGGGCTCCTACGAGCAGTACTTC
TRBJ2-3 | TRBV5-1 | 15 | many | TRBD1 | CASSLTGAPLDTQYF | TGCGCCAGCAGCTTGACAGGGGCGCCATTGGATACGCAGTATTTT
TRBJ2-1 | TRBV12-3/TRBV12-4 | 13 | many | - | CASSNMFWDEQFF | TGTGCCAGCAGCAATATGTTTTGGGATGAGCAGTTCTTC
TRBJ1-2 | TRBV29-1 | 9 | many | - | CSVRDGYTF | TGCAGCGTTCGGGATGGCTACACCTTC
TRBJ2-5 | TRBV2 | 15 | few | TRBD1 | CASRSGQGGQETQYF | TGTGCCAGCAGGAGCGGACAGGGGGGCCAAGAGACCCAGTACTTC
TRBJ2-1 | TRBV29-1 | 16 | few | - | CSVEALAGNTYNEQFF | TGCAGCGTTGAAGCCCTGGCGGGGAACACCTACAATGAGCAGTTCTTC